The T cell receptor (beta chain) described here comes from a study of blood T cell repertoires in COVID-19. Study-level information: Whether acute or convalescent, the COVID-19 samples came from the United States, Italy and Spain. T cells, B-cell-depleted T cells, or PBMCs supplied cDNA or gDNA.

Original analysis: Reference gene primer amplification in the assay estimated nucleated cell counts. Clones were read by immunoSEQ multiplex PCR, and TCRdb kept only the in-frame ones, dropping some. V and J calls and clone size come straight from that table; D and trimming were deduced from the DNA. The repertoire holds hundreds of thousands of clones, with around 85% as singletons. CDR1 is MDHEN and CDR2 is SYDVKM in the germline V gene. CDR3 length: 14 residues. The V and J ends lost 7 bases and 5 bases respectively, with 17 bases between them. This receptor was obtained from a woman between 45 and 60 years old with active or convalescent COVID-19. The chain couples TRBV28 to TRBJ2-5; D not certain. Material for sequencing was peripheral blood. The CDR3 sequence: CASNSDSGWETQYF. CDR3 DNA: TGTGCCAGCAACTCAGATTCGGGTTGGGAGACCCAGTACTTC.